This is a list of T cell receptor beta chains from one sample in a study of STAT5B mutations in CD4+ large granular lymphocyte leukemia. Assay used: immunoSEQ multiplex PCR; TCRdb lists only in-frame clones, some missing. The sample lists tens of thousands of clones; more than 65% were seen once. The sequenced sample consisted of CD4+ T cells from blood buffy coats. These receptors came from a human donor in good health. Each CDR3 is given with its conserved first and last residue. The D gene is left open where the match is weak. Clone size is stated in some rows and not others, as once, few, many or a class when expanded.

V	D	size	J	CDR3	DNA
TRBV11-2	NA	NA	TRBJ2-7	CASSLGPGKAYEQYF	TGTGCCAGCAGCTTAGGGCCGGGCAAAGCCTACGAGCAGTACTTC
TRBV5-6	NA	NA	TRBJ1-6	CASSWRTDYNSPLHF	TGTGCCAGCAGCTGGAGGACAGACTATAATTCACCCCTCCACTTT
TRBV18	NA	NA	TRBJ2-5	CASSRGQSGETQYF	TGTGCCAGCTCTCGGGGTCAGAGCGGAGAGACCCAGTACTTC
TRBV5-6	NA	NA	TRBJ1-1	CASSLRVTIRTNTEAFF	TGTGCCAGCAGCCTGAGAGTGACAATTCGCACGAACACTGAAGCTTTCTTT
TRBV5-1	NA	NA	TRBJ1-1	CASSLAVGGTEAFF	TGCGCCAGCAGCTTGGCCGTTGGGGGCACTGAAGCTTTCTTT
TRBV7-8	NA	NA	TRBJ1-1	CASSLMGRGNTEAFF	TGTGCCAGCAGCTTAATGGGGCGGGGGAACACTGAAGCTTTCTTT
TRBV7-2	TRBD1	few	TRBJ2-7	CASSRDRAYEQYF	TGTGCCAGCAGCCGGGACAGGGCCTACGAGCAGTACTTC
TRBV5-1	TRBD1	NA	TRBJ2-7	CASSPGQALYEQYF	TGCGCCAGCAGCCCCGGACAGGCCCTGTACGAGCAGTACTTC
TRBV7-3	NA	NA	TRBJ2-5	CASSLIGGPQETQYF	TGTGCCAGCAGCTTAATAGGCGGGCCCCAAGAGACCCAGTACTTC
TRBV5-6	TRBD2	once	TRBJ2-2	CASSWGGLQNTGELFF	TGTGCCAGCAGCTGGGGGGGACTTCAAAACACCGGGGAGCTGTTTTTT
TRBV5-1	NA	NA	TRBJ2-5	CASSSPEGAQETQYF	TGCGCCAGCAGTTCTCCGGAGGGGGCCCAAGAGACCCAGTACTTC
TRBV29-1	TRBD1	once	TRBJ1-5	CSVSGGAWQPQHF	TGCAGCGTATCAGGGGGGGCTTGGCAGCCCCAGCATTTT
TRBV5-1	NA	NA	TRBJ1-4	CASSPWEGATNEKLFF	TGCGCCAGCAGCCCGTGGGAGGGAGCAACTAATGAAAAACTGTTTTTT
TRBV9	NA	few	TRBJ1-5	CASSVGGRGIQPQHF	TGTGCCAGCAGCGTAGGGGGCAGGGGTATTCAGCCCCAGCATTTT
TRBV27	TRBD1	few	TRBJ2-7	CASRPSGTGGREQYF	TGTGCCAGCAGACCTTCCGGGACAGGGGGTCGCGAGCAGTACTTC
TRBV7-2	NA	few	TRBJ2-3	CASSLAVTGADTQYF	TGTGCCAGCAGCTTAGCGGTAACGGGGGCAGATACGCAGTATTTT
TRBV9	NA	NA	TRBJ1-6	CASSPGPSELPLHF	TGTGCCAGCAGCCCGGGACCCAGCGAACTTCCCCTCCACTTT
TRBV5-8	NA	NA	TRBJ1-4	CASSLDRSRSNEKLFF	TGTGCCAGCAGCTTAGACAGGTCGAGGTCTAATGAAAAACTGTTTTTT
TRBV7-2	NA	NA	TRBJ2-3	CASSLQFGTDTQYF	TGTGCCAGCAGCTTACAGTTTGGCACAGATACGCAGTATTTT
TRBV7-2	NA	NA	TRBJ1-2	CASSLMKGGQGYTF	TGTGCCAGCAGCTTAATGAAGGGGGGGCAAGGCTACACCTTC
TRBV5-6	NA	NA	TRBJ2-4	CASSSPGENIQYF	TGTGCCAGCAGCTCTCCCGGGGAAAACATTCAGTACTTC
TRBV5-1	NA	NA	TRBJ2-5	CASSLAYWETQYF	TGCGCCAGCAGCTTGGCGTATTGGGAGACCCAGTACTTC
TRBV6-4	TRBD1	NA	TRBJ1-2	CASSDYPGQGRGGYTF	TGTGCCAGCAGTGACTATCCGGGACAGGGCCGGGGCGGCTACACCTTC
TRBV10-1	TRBD1	NA	TRBJ1-2	CASRPTGDGYTF	TGCGCCAGCAGGCCTACAGGGGATGGCTACACCTTC
TRBV7-6	NA	once	TRBJ2-3	CASSLVPASGSGHTDTQYF	TGTGCCAGCAGCTTAGTACCCGCCTCGGGTAGCGGACACACAGATACGCAGTATTTT
TRBV21-1	NA	NA	TRBJ1-5	CASSKERTGSTANQPQHF	TGTGCCAGCAGCAAAGAGAGGACAGGGTCGACTGCGAATCAGCCCCAGCATTTT
TRBV7-2	NA	NA	TRBJ2-7	CASSLGGSRLEQYF	TGTGCCAGCAGCTTAGGAGGATCTCGTCTCGAGCAGTACTTC
TRBV19	TRBD1	NA	TRBJ1-5	CASRASTGGGKPQHF	TGTGCCAGTAGGGCCTCCACAGGGGGCGGTAAGCCCCAGCATTTT
TRBV27	NA	NA	TRBJ2-7	CASRRRDGYEQYF	TGTGCCAGCAGGCGGCGGGATGGGTACGAGCAGTACTTC
TRBV2	NA	NA	TRBJ1-2	CASSRPMDSPVPF	TGTGCCAGCAGCCGCCCGATGGACAGCCCAGTGCCCTTC
TRBV30	NA	NA	TRBJ1-1	CAWSHPLRHTEAFF	TGTGCCTGGAGCCACCCCCTCCGCCACACTGAAGCTTTCTTT
TRBV7-2	NA	NA	TRBJ1-2	CATTDLGGLNGYTF	TGTGCCACCACCGATCTAGGGGGGCTTAATGGCTACACCTTC
TRBV9	NA	NA	TRBJ1-1	CASSVHGNTEAFF	TGTGCCAGCAGCGTACATGGGAACACTGAAGCTTTCTTT
TRBV7-8	NA	once	TRBJ2-3	CASSPLGQKEYF	TGTGCCAGCAGCCCCCTAGGGCAGAAGGAGTATTTT
TRBV19	NA	NA	TRBJ1-6	CASSIDLSGNSPLHF	TGTGCCAGTAGTATAGATCTATCGGGGAATTCACCCCTCCACTTT
TRBV5-6	TRBD1	NA	TRBJ2-2	CASSYRQGYTGELFF	TGTGCCAGCAGCTATAGACAGGGGTACACCGGGGAGCTGTTTTTT
TRBV5-6	NA	NA	TRBJ2-2	CASSLQGIGELFF	TGTGCCAGCAGCTTGCAGGGGATCGGGGAGCTGTTTTTT
TRBV7-8	TRBD2	NA	TRBJ2-1	CASNSLSGGYNEQFF	TGTGCCAGCAATTCTCTGAGCGGGGGCTACAATGAGCAGTTCTTC
TRBV7-3	TRBD1	NA	TRBJ1-1	CASSLGQGENTEAFF	TGTGCCAGCAGCTTGGGACAGGGGGAGAACACTGAAGCTTTCTTT
TRBV29-1	NA	once	TRBJ2-7	CSVGQGSITDEQYF	TGCAGCGTTGGTCAGGGGAGCATAACAGACGAGCAGTACTTC
TRBV6-1	NA	NA	TRBJ1-1	CASSEAVSGEAFF	TGTGCCAGCAGTGAAGCGGTCTCCGGTGAAGCTTTCTTT
TRBV11-2	TRBD2	NA	TRBJ2-1	CASSLLASGGVDEQFF	TGTGCCAGCAGCTTATTAGCTAGCGGGGGCGTGGATGAGCAGTTCTTC
TRBV27	TRBD1	NA	TRBJ1-2	CASSPQDRVYYGYTF	TGTGCCAGCAGTCCACAGGACAGGGTGTATTATGGCTACACCTTC
TRBV27	TRBD2	NA	TRBJ2-2	CASSYSGKPTTGELFF	TGTGCCAGCAGTTATAGCGGGAAGCCAACCACCGGGGAGCTGTTTTTT
TRBV5-1	TRBD1	once	TRBJ2-7	CASSLGQRGPYEQYF	TGCGCCAGCAGCTTGGGTCAAAGGGGGCCTTACGAGCAGTACTTC
TRBV29-1	NA	NA	TRBJ2-7	CSILSRGATYEQYF	TGCAGCATCCTTAGCAGGGGGGCCACCTACGAGCAGTACTTC
TRBV6-6	NA	NA	TRBJ2-2	CASSSRDGSNTGELFF	TGTGCCAGCAGTTCCCGGGACGGCTCGAACACCGGGGAGCTGTTTTTT
TRBV11-3	NA	NA	TRBJ1-1	CASSVSFTEAFF	TGTGCCAGCAGCGTCTCCTTCACTGAAGCTTTCTTT
TRBV5-8	TRBD1	NA	TRBJ1-5	CASSGRDRAASNQPQHF	TGTGCCAGCAGCGGCCGGGACAGGGCTGCGAGCAATCAGCCCCAGCATTTT
TRBV7-3	NA	NA	TRBJ2-1	CASSHPARSNEQFF	TGTGCCAGCAGCCACCCGGCGAGAAGCAATGAGCAGTTCTTC
TRBV15	TRBD1	NA	TRBJ2-3	CATSWDRGADTQYF	TGTGCCACCAGCTGGGACAGGGGTGCAGATACGCAGTATTTT
TRBV4-1	TRBD2	NA	TRBJ2-5	CASSPTGLAGWGYQETQYF	TGCGCCAGCAGCCCTACCGGACTAGCGGGATGGGGGTACCAAGAGACCCAGTACTTC
TRBV9	TRBD2	NA	TRBJ2-1	CASSATSGNYNGQFF	TGTGCCAGCAGCGCCACTAGCGGGAACTACAATGGGCAGTTCTTC